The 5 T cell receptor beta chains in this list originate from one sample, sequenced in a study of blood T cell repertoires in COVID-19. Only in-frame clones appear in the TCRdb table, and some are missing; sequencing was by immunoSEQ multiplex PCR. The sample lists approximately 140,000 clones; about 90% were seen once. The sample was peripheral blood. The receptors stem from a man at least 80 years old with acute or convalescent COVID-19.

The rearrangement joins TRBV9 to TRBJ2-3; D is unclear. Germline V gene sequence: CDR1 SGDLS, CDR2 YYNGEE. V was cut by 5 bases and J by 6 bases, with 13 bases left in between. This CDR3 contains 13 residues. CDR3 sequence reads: CASSPSSRDTQYF. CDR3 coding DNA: TGTGCCAGCAGTCCCTCATCTAGGGATACGCAGTATTTT.

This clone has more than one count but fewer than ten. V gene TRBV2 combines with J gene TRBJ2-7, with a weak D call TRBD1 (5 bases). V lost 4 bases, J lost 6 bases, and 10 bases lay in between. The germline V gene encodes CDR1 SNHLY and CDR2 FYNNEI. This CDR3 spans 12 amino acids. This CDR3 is CASSGQSSEQYF. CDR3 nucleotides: TGTGCCAGCAGTGGACAGTCGTCCGAGCAGTACTTC. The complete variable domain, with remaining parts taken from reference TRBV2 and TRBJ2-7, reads EPEVTQTPSHQVTQMGQEVILRCVPISNHLYFYWYRQILGQKVEFLVSFYNNEISEKSEIFDDQFSVERPDGSNFTLKIRSTKLEDSAMYFCASSGQSSEQYFGPGTRLTVT.

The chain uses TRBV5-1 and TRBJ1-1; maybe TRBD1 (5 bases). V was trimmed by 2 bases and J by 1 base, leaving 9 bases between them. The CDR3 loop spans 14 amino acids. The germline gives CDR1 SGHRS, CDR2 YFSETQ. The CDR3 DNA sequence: TGCGCCAGCAGCTTCGGCAGGGAGAACACTGAAGCTTTCTTT. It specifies CASSFGRENTEAFF.

Here the CDR3 DNA reads TGTGCCAGCAGCCGGAACGGCGGCCAAGAGACCCAGTACTTC. This codes for CASSRNGGQETQYF. The chain joins TRBV13 to TRBJ2-5; D uncertain. Between the trimmed V and J ends, which lost 5 bases and 1 base, there was a span of 11 bases. CDR1 PRHDT and CDR2 FYEKMQ come from the germline V gene (reference sequence). This CDR3 is built from 14 residues.

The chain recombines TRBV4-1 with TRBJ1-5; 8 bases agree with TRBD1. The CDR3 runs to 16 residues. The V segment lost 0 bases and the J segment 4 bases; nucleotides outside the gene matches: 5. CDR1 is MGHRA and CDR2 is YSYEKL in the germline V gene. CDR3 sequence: CASSQEAGGSNQPQHF. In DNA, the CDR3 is TGCGCCAGCAGCCAAGAGGCAGGGGGCTCAAATCAGCCCCAGCATTTT.